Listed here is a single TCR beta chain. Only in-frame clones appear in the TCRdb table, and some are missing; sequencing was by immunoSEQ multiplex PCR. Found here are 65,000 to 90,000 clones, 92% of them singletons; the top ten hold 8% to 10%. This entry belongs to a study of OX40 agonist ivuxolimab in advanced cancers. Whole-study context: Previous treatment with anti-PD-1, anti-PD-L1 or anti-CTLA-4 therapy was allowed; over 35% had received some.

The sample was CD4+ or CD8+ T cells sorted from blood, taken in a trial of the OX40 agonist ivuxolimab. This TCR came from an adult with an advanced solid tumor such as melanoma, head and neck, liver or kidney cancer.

This CDR3 reads CLTSGGAGTEAFF. CDR3 DNA: TGTCTGACCTCCGGGGGGGCTGGCACTGAAGCTTTCTTT. This chain links TRBV27 with TRBJ1-1; TRBD1 might be the D (6 bases). Germline CDR1 MNHEY, CDR2 SMNVEV (reference sequence). This CDR3 is 13 amino acids long.